Below are 27 T cell receptor beta chains sequenced from a single sample in a study of Graves' ophthalmopathy and Graves' hyperthyroidism (dated by TCRdb to the late 2010s). The sample was run on an Illumina HiSeq 2000. For repertoire sequencing, TCR beta CDR3 regions were amplified from RNA transcripts. HTBI primers and the Qiagen OneStep RT-PCR kit were used in a first-round RT-PCR, which was followed by a second-round multiplex PCR, size selection and purification. Using fastp trimming at Q25 and MiXCR clonotype assembly, TCRdb reanalyzed the public sequencing data and kept in-frame beta chains. Entries that share a CDR3 protein sequence are merged under the most common genes and DNA. The sample data list some 240,000 distinct CDR3 sequences, and 45% to 55% of these were observed just once. The biggest ten clones account for roughly half of the sample. The specimen sequenced was peripheral blood. The receptors derive from an adult man with Graves' ophthalmopathy.

Worth noting for this clonotype: One end of the junction does not line up with germline, which may come from a read error. The J gene is TRBJ1-5, the V gene TRBV10-2, with no clear D. CDR3 size: 16 residues. Germline values: CDR1 WSHSY, CDR2 SAAADI. The DNA of the CDR3 is TGCGCCAGCAGTGAATCACGACAATCCCACAATCAGCCCCGGCATTTT. As protein: CASSESRQSHNQPRHF.

This rearrangement joins TRBV6-5 to TRBJ2-7; D remains ambiguous. The CDR3 runs 11 residues. CDR1 and CDR2 (germline): MNHEY, SVGAGI. Trimming removed 4 bases at V and 7 bases at J, with 8 bases between. CDR3 amino acids: CASSSLLEQYF. The CDR3 DNA reads as TGTGCCAGCAGTTCACTGTTGGAGCAGTACTTC.

This clonotype has only a few counts. The rearrangement joins TRBV20-1 to TRBJ2-7; D is possibly TRBD1 or TRBD2 (5 bases each). The CDR3 consists of 16 residues. The V and J ends lost 3 bases and 4 bases respectively, with 22 bases between them. In germline, CDR1 is DFQATT, CDR2 SNEGSKA (reference sequence). CDR3 DNA: TGCAGTGCTAGTGCCCAAGGACGGGACCATAGGTACGAGCAGTACTTC. Translation gives CSASAQGRDHRYEQYF.

This clonotype was seen a handful of times. The chain recombines TRBV2 with TRBJ1-4; 8 bases agree with TRBD1. V trimming: 6 bases; J trimming: 7 bases; junction bases outside the gene matches: 13. This CDR3 comprises 16 residues. In germline, CDR1 is SNHLY, CDR2 FYNNEI. The CDR3 coding sequence is TGTGCCAGCAGCTTAAACTACGGGACAGGTGGTGAAAAACTGTTTTTT. This codes for CASSLNYGTGGEKLFF.

The rearrangement joins TRBV7-2 to TRBJ2-2, with D unresolved. V was pared by 6 bases and J by 5 bases, with 13 bases between. Germline CDR1 and CDR2: SGHTA and FQGNSA. The CDR3 contains 14 residues. DNA for the CDR3: TGTGCCAGCAGATTTTTTCTAGGTACCGGGGAGCTGTTTTTT. Its translation is CASRFFLGTGELFF.

With respect to this clonotype: The junction shows a germline mismatch at one end, possibly a read error. V is TRBV9 and J is TRBJ1-6; no definite D call. The V gene's germline CDR1 is SGDLS and CDR2 YYNGEE. The CDR3 has 8 amino acids. CDR3 protein: CAPKPPHF. The CDR3 coding sequence is TGTGCCCCCAAACCCCCCCACTTT.

This clonotype was seen a handful of times. The V and J genes are TRBV20-1 and TRBJ1-2; TRBD1 is a possible D gene (5 bases). This CDR3 region has 14 residues. Trimming removed 4 bases from V and 0 bases from J, with 12 bases in between. Germline V lookup: CDR1 DFQATT, CDR2 SNEGSKA (reference sequence). The CDR3 DNA reads as TGCAGTGCTACCGGGGCCTTAGCTAACTATGGCTACACCTTC. Its translation is CSATGALANYGYTF.

This chain uses TRBV7-2 with TRBJ1-2; unclear D gene. Germline assignment: CDR1 SGHTA and CDR2 FQGNSA. This CDR3 comprises 16 residues. The V end was cut by 5 bases, the J end by 0 bases, with 16 bases between. The CDR3 DNA sequence: TGTGCCAGCAGCCCGCCTGTCCGCGAAACTAACTATGGCTACACCTTC. Its translation: CASSPPVRETNYGYTF.

This clonotype turned up a few times. The chain employs TRBV20-1 and TRBJ2-2; D is unresolved. This CDR3 has 13 residues. V was pared by 0 bases and J by 7 bases, with 9 bases between. Germline loops: CDR1 DFQATT, CDR2 SNEGSKA (reference sequence). CDR3 DNA sequence: TGCAGTGCTAGAGATCAAGGGATCGGGGAGCTGTTTTTT. Translated, it gives CSARDQGIGELFF.

As for this clonotype: The junction does not match germline at one end; this may be a read error. This chain links TRBV7-9 with TRBJ1-1; D possibly corresponds to TRBD1 (5 bases). The CDR3 loop spans 14 amino acids. Germline lookup yields CDR1 SEHNR and CDR2 FQNEAQ (reference sequence). The CDR3 loop reads CASSPTVMNTEAFF. The CDR3 region has the DNA TGCGCCAGCAGCCCGACAGTTATGAACACTGAAGCTTTCTTT.

This clonotype was counted between two and nine times. The V gene is TRBV29-1, the J gene TRBJ1-1, with D possibly being TRBD1 (6 bases). Trimming cost V 5 bases and J 1 base, with 11 bases left between them. Germline loops: CDR1 SQVTM, CDR2 ANQGSEA. CDR3 length equals 13 residues. The CDR3 region is CSVQLGGNTEAFF. For the CDR3, the DNA is TGCAGCGTTCAGCTAGGGGGGAACACTGAAGCTTTCTTT.

The gene calls are TRBV5-1 and TRBJ1-6; no firm D call. This CDR3 has 16 amino acids. Germline V gives CDR1 SGHRS, CDR2 YFSETQ. V was shortened by 0 bases and J by 7 bases, with 14 bases between the two germline ends. The CDR3, as DNA: TGCGCCAGCAGCTTGGAAGGCAGGTCGGAGAATTCACCCCTCCACTTT. It yields the protein CASSLEGRSENSPLHF.

This clonotype was seen many times. This chain links TRBV7-9 with TRBJ1-5; perhaps TRBD1 as D (6 bases). CDR3 length: 16 residues. The germline V gene has CDR1 SEHNR and CDR2 FQNEAQ (reference sequence). Trimming took off 1 base at V and 1 base at J, with 11 bases between the two ends. The CDR3 sequence is CASSLEGGRSNQPQHF. CDR3 sequence (DNA): TGTGCCAGCAGCTTAGAGGGGGGGAGGAGCAATCAGCCCCAGCATTTT.

This clonotype was recorded once. The chain recombines TRBV5-1 with TRBJ1-4; D call uncertain. V was pared by 4 bases and J by 2 bases, with 15 bases between. The CDR3 is 16 amino acids. Germline loops: CDR1 SGHRS, CDR2 YFSETQ. The CDR3, as DNA: TGCGCCAGCAGCCTCACCGGGCCGGGCACTAATGAAAAACTGTTTTTT. Translating gives CASSLTGPGTNEKLFF. The entire variable domain, with the rest obtained from reference TRBV5-1 and TRBJ1-4, is as follows: KAGVTQTPRYLIKTRGQQVTLSCSPISGHRSVSWYQQTPGQGLQFLFEYFSETQRNKGNFPGRFSGRQFSNSRSEMNVSTLELGDSALYLCASSLTGPGTNEKLFFGSGTQLSVL.

This clonotype was counted a single time. The V gene is TRBV4-2, the J gene TRBJ2-6; no firm D call. Germline values: CDR1 LGHNA, CDR2 YNFKEQ. CDR3 length: 15 residues. Trimming removed 6 bases at V and 0 bases at J, with 9 bases between. CDR3 bases: TGTGCCAGCAGGAGGATCCACTCTGGGGCCAACGTCCTGACTTTC. It encodes CASRRIHSGANVLTF.

This chain uses TRBV5-1 with TRBJ1-1; 12 positions agree with TRBD1. Trimming at V came to 0 bases and at J to 6 bases, leaving 9 bases not matched to a gene. CDR1 and CDR2 (germline): SGHRS, YFSETQ. The CDR3 runs to 17 residues. The CDR3 DNA reads as TGCGCCAGCAGCTTGGAGGGGACAGGGGGCTTTAACGCTGAAGCTTTCTTT. This codes for CASSLEGTGGFNAEAFF.

This clonotype was counted at least ten times. The CDR3 DNA reads TGTGCCAGCACCGCCCCGCCGGGACTAGCCGAGGAGACCCAGTACTTC. Translation: CASTAPPGLAEETQYF. This chain uses TRBV2 with TRBJ2-5; 9 bases line up with TRBD2. The CDR3 is 16 amino acids. The germline V gene encodes CDR1 SNHLY and CDR2 FYNNEI. Trimming cost V 7 bases and J 5 bases; bases outside gene matches: 14.

This chain links TRBV6-5 with TRBJ1-1, with D tentatively TRBD1 (5 bases). This CDR3 comprises 16 residues. Germline V gives CDR1 MNHEY, CDR2 SVGAGI. Trimming removed 0 bases from V and 1 base from J, with 12 bases in between. In DNA form, the CDR3 reads TGTGCCAGCAGTTACTCGGGACTGGGCCGGAACACTGAAGCTTTCTTT. Protein sequence: CASSYSGLGRNTEAFF.

There are a few counts of this clonotype. This rearrangement joins TRBV9 to TRBJ2-7; TRBD2 agrees at 7 bases. The ends lost 0 bases at V and 7 bases at J; junction bases unmatched: 7. Germline V gene lookup returns CDR1 SGDLS and CDR2 YYNGEE. This CDR3 region has 14 residues. The DNA of the CDR3 is TGTGCCAGCAGCGTAGTCGGGGGGTTAGGGGAGCAGTACTTC. Its protein is CASSVVGGLGEQYF.

V gene TRBV14 combines with J gene TRBJ2-7; 7 positions match TRBD1. Trimming took 1 base from V and 3 from J; bases not matched to a gene: 6. There are 15 residues in the CDR3. The germline V gene encodes CDR1 SGHDN and CDR2 FVKESK. CDR3 nucleotides: TGTGCCAGCAGCCAAGGGGAGACAGGGAGCTACGAGCAGTACTTC. This sequence encodes CASSQGETGSYEQYF. The full variable domain, its missing parts supplied by reference TRBV14 and TRBJ2-7, is EAGVTQFPSHSVIEKGQTVTLRCDPISGHDNLYWYRRVMGKEIKFLLHFVKESKQDESGMPNNRFLAERTGGTYSTLKVQPAELEDSGVYFCASSQGETGSYEQYFGPGTRLTVT.

The J gene is TRBJ2-7, the V gene TRBV6-1; weak D call: TRBD1 (6 bases). Trimming left V 5 bases short and J 2 bases short, with 16 bases between. This CDR3 comprises 15 residues. Germline assignment: CDR1 MNHNS and CDR2 SASEGT. The CDR3 bases are TGTGCCAGCAGTCCTGGGGGCGGTCGGGCCTACGAGCAGTACTTC. It codes for CASSPGGGRAYEQYF.

This clonotype was recorded a few times. The rearrangement links TRBV29-1 to TRBJ2-7; 9 bases line up with TRBD1. From germline, CDR1 is SQVTM and CDR2 ANQGSEA. V was clipped by 1 base and J by 3 bases; unmatched bases: 4. There are 14 residues in the CDR3. The CDR3 here is CSVEGGQGYYEQYF. The CDR3 nucleotides read TGCAGCGTTGAAGGAGGACAGGGGTACTACGAGCAGTACTTC.

The genes are TRBV2 and TRBJ1-4, with a tentative D call TRBD1 (5 bases). The CDR3 loop spans 15 amino acids. The V end was cut by 7 bases, the J end by 2 bases, with 14 bases between. Germline V gives CDR1 SNHLY, CDR2 FYNNEI. The DNA for the CDR3 is TGTGCCAGCACCCCAACAAGGGGCACTAATGAAAAACTGTTTTTT. It specifies CASTPTRGTNEKLFF.

The genes are TRBV2 and TRBJ1-1; no firm D call. Trimming stripped 0 bases from V and 1 base from J, with 9 bases between. CDR3 length: 15 amino acids. CDR1 and CDR2 (germline): SNHLY, FYNNEI. The CDR3 DNA reads as TGTGCCAGCAGTGAAGCTATCCCGACGAACACTGAAGCTTTCTTT. As protein: CASSEAIPTNTEAFF. Looking up the rest from reference TRBV2 and TRBJ1-1 gives the full variable domain: EPEVTQTPSHQVTQMGQEVILRCVPISNHLYFYWYRQILGQKVEFLVSFYNNEISEKSEIFDDQFSVERPDGSNFTLKIRSTKLEDSAMYFCASSEAIPTNTEAFFGQGTRLTVV.

The V gene is TRBV7-9, the J gene TRBJ1-1, with D perhaps matching TRBD1 (5 bases). There are 14 residues in the CDR3. Germline CDR1 is SEHNR and CDR2 is FQNEAQ (reference sequence). V lost 8 bases, J lost 3 bases, and 16 bases lay in between. This CDR3 is CASSPTWGDTEAFF. The DNA for the CDR3 is TGTGCCAGCTCACCGACGTGGGGGGACACTGAAGCTTTCTTT.

The genes are TRBV24-1 and TRBJ1-5, with D hard to call. The V and J ends lost 6 bases and 7 bases respectively, with 12 bases between them. Germline CDR1 and CDR2: KGHDR and SFDVKD. The CDR3 totals 13 residues. This chain's CDR3 is CATSLSSGQPQHF. For the CDR3, the DNA is TGTGCCACCAGTTTATCGAGTGGACAGCCCCAGCATTTT.

The rearrangement joins TRBV2 to TRBJ2-7, with 8 positions matching TRBD1. This CDR3 has 14 amino acids. V was clipped by 6 bases and J by 0 bases; unmatched bases: 4. Germline lookup yields CDR1 SNHLY and CDR2 FYNNEI. In DNA, the CDR3 is TGTGCCAGCAGCGGACAGGGTTACTCCTACGAGCAGTACTTC. The encoded protein is CASSGQGYSYEQYF.